Below are 10 T cell receptor beta chains sequenced from a single sample in a study of graft-versus-host responses after intestinal transplantation. Repertoires were generated with immunoSEQ multiplex PCR, while TCRdb's copy carries only in-frame clones and drops some. The profile covers 20,000 or so clones, with roughly 72% appearing a single time and under 4% taken by the ten largest. Tissue processing of the graft released intraepithelial and lamina propria lymphocytes from it. This sample comprised ileum tissue, obtained 12 days after intestinal transplant. The receptors shown here come from a human patient who received an intestinal transplant, so some T cells may come from the graft donor.

By frequency in the sample, this clone is medium-sized (0.01 to 0.1%). The chain combines TRBV27 with TRBJ1-5; D might be TRBD1 (6 bases). The V gene lost 8 bases and the J gene lost 3 bases, with 14 bases spanning the gap. CDR1 and CDR2 (germline): MNHEY, SMNVEV (reference sequence). The CDR3 totals 14 residues. This CDR3 reads CASAAGADNQPQHF. Written as DNA, the CDR3 is TGTGCCAGCGCCGCGGGGGCCGACAATCAGCCCCAGCATTTT.

This CDR3 is CASSPEASGANVLTF. In nucleotides, the CDR3 is TGCGCCAGCAGCCCGGAGGCTTCTGGGGCCAACGTCCTGACTTTC. The chain links TRBV4-1 to TRBJ2-6; D perhaps matches TRBD2 (5 bases). The germline V gene encodes CDR1 MGHRA and CDR2 YSYEKL. CDR3 size: 15 residues. V gave up 4 bases and J gave up 1 base, with 8 bases separating them.

The V and J genes are TRBV13 and TRBJ2-1, with 10 bases that match TRBD2. The CDR3 totals 15 residues. The germline V gene encodes CDR1 PRHDT and CDR2 FYEKMQ (reference sequence). Trimming cost V 1 base and J 8 bases; bases outside gene matches: 5. The CDR3 spells CASSLALAGSHEQFF. CDR3 DNA: TGTGCCAGCAGCTTAGCACTAGCGGGGTCACATGAGCAGTTCTTC.

The V call is TRBV5-6, the J call TRBJ1-2; TRBD1 agrees at 8 bases. Germline V gene lookup returns CDR1 SGHDT and CDR2 YYEEEE. The CDR3 spans 15 residues. Losses at the gene ends were 0 bases for V and 7 bases for J; bases not matched to a gene: 8. The DNA of the CDR3 is TGTGCCAGCAGCTTGGGGCGGACAGGGATCGCTGGCTACACCTTC. Amino acid sequence: CASSLGRTGIAGYTF. Using reference TRBV5-6 and TRBJ1-2 for the parts outside the CDR3, the full variable domain is DAGVTQSPTHLIKTRGQQVTLRCSPKSGHDTVSWYQQALGQGPQFIFQYYEEEERQRGNFPDRFSGHQFPNYSSELNVNALLLGDSALYLCASSLGRTGIAGYTFGSGTRLTVV.

The chain recombines TRBV11-1 with TRBJ2-1; D remains unclear. The V and J ends lost 5 bases and 3 bases respectively, with 11 bases between them. In germline, CDR1 is SGHAT, CDR2 FQDESV (reference sequence). The CDR3 has 14 amino acids. The CDR3 sequence: CASSPSLGYNEQFF. CDR3 DNA sequence: TGTGCCAGCAGCCCAAGCCTTGGCTACAATGAGCAGTTCTTC.

This clone was detected a few times. The rearrangement uses TRBV27 and TRBJ2-7; possible D gene TRBD1, 6 bases. Trimming took off 8 bases at V and 7 bases at J, with 15 bases between the two ends. The CDR3 has 12 amino acids. Germline CDR1 reads MNHEY; CDR2 reads SMNVEV (reference sequence). DNA for the CDR3: TGTGCCAGCGGATGGACAGAGCAGGAGCAGTACTTC. Amino acid sequence: CASGWTEQEQYF.

A word on this clone: The sample holds other DNA sequences that translate to the same CDR3. This chain uses TRBV27 with TRBJ1-2; 9 nucleotides match TRBD1. From germline, CDR1 is MNHEY and CDR2 SMNVEV (reference sequence). The length of the CDR3 is 16 residues. V gave up 6 bases and J gave up 4 bases; unmatched junction bases: 12. The CDR3 nucleotides read TGTGCCAGCAGCCTTAGCACGGACAGGGGTGCCTATGGCTACACCTTC. Translated: CASSLSTDRGAYGYTF.

The chain links TRBV6-5 to TRBJ2-5; the D is unclear. The V and J ends lost 2 bases and 5 bases respectively, with 15 bases between them. This CDR3 is 15 amino acids long. Germline V gene lookup returns CDR1 MNHEY and CDR2 SVGAGI. The DNA for the CDR3 is TGTGCCAGCAGTTACGGGTTAGCTTTCGGGGAGACCCAGTACTTC. Encoded protein: CASSYGLAFGETQYF.

The J gene is TRBJ1-2, the V gene TRBV4-1; no reliable D call. The CDR3 is 15 amino acids. CDR1 and CDR2 (germline): MGHRA, YSYEKL. V was cut by 4 bases and J by 0 bases, with 12 bases left in between. CDR3 nucleotide sequence: TGCGCCAGCAGCCCGACTGGAAGTTCTAACTATGGCTACACCTTC. Protein: CASSPTGSSNYGYTF.

The chain has TRBV10-3 and TRBJ1-1; D uncertain. Germline V gene data show CDR1 as ENHRY and CDR2 as SYGVKD. V lost 4 bases and J 2 bases, leaving 14 bases between the germline ends. The CDR3 length is 15 residues. The CDR3, as DNA: TGTGCCATCAGTGCAGTGGCCCTCCCCAACACTGAAGCTTTCTTT. Amino acids: CAISAVALPNTEAFF.